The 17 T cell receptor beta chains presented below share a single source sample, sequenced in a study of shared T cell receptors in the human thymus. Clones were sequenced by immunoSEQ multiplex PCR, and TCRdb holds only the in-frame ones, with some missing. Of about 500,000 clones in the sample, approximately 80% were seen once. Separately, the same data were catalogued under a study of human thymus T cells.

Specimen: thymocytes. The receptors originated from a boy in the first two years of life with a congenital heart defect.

In DNA form, the CDR3 reads TGTGCCAGCAGCCTAAAGCGGGAGGGCCTCGATACGCAGTATTTT. Encoded protein: CASSLKREGLDTQYF. The rearrangement joins TRBV14 to TRBJ2-3; 10 nucleotides line up with TRBD2. J lost 6 bases, V lost 4 bases, and 7 bases had no gene match. Germline V CDR1 and CDR2: SGHDN, FVKESK. This CDR3 has 15 amino acids.

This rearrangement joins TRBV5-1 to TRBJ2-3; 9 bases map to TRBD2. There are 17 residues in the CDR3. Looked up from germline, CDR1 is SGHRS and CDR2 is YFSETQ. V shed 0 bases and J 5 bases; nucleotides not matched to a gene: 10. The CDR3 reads CASSLAGTSFPRDTQYF. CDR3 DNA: TGCGCCAGCAGCTTGGCCGGGACTAGCTTCCCGAGAGATACGCAGTATTTT.

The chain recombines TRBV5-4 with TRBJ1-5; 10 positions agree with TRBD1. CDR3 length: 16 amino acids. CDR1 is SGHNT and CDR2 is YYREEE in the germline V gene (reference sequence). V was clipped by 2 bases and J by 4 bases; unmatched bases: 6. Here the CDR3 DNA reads TGTGCCAGCAGCTTCATCCGGGACAGGGGAAATCAGCCCCAGCATTTT. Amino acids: CASSFIRDRGNQPQHF.

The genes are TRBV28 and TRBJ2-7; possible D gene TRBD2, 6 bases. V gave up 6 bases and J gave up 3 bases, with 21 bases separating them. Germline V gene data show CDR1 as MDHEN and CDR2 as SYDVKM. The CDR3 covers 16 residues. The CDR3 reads CASSTPPGSSRYEQYF. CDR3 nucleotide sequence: TGTGCCAGCAGCACCCCCCCCGGGAGTTCCCGCTACGAGCAGTACTTC.

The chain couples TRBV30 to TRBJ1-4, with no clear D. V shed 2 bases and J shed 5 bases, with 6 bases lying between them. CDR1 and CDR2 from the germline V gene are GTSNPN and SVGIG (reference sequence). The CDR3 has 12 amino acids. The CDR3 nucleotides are TGTGCCTGGAGTAAGCTCAATGAAAAACTGTTTTTT. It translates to CAWSKLNEKLFF.

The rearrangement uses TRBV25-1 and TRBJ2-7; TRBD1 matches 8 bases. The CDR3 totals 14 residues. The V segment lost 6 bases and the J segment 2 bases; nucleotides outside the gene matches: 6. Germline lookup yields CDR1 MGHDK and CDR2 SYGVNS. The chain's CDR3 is CASREGTGAYEQYF. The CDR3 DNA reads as TGTGCCAGCAGGGAGGGGACAGGTGCCTACGAGCAGTACTTC.

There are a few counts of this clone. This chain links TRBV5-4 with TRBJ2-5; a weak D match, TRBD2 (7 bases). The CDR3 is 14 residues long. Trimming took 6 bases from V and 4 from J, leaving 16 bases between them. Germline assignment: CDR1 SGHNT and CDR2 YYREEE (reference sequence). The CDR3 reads CASTRGGAPETQYF. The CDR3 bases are TGTGCCAGCACCCGAGGGGGGGCACCAGAGACCCAGTACTTC.

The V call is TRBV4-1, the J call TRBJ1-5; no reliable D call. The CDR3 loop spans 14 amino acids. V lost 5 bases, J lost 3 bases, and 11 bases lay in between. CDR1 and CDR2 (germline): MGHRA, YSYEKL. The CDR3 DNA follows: TGCGCCAGCAGCGACACAGAATTCAATCAGCCCCAGCATTTT. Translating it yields CASSDTEFNQPQHF.

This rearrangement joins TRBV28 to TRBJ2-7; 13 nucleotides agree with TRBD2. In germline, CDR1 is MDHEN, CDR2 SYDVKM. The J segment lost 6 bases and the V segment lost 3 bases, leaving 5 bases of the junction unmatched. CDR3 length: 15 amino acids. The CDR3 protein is CASSLWTSGRGEQYF. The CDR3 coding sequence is TGTGCCAGCAGTTTGTGGACTAGCGGGAGAGGCGAGCAGTACTTC.

Written as DNA, the CDR3 is TGCGCCAGTAACCGGGACAGCGACACTGAAGCTTTCTTT. Protein product: CASNRDSDTEAFF. The rearrangement joins TRBV10-1 to TRBJ1-1; 7 bases match TRBD1. The germline gives CDR1 WNHNN, CDR2 SYGVQD (reference sequence). The CDR3 contains 13 residues. V shed 9 bases and J 3 bases; nucleotides not matched to a gene: 7.

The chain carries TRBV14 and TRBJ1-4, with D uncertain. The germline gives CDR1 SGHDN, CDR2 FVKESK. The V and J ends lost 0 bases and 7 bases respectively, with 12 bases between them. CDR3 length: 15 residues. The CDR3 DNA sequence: TGTGCCAGCAGCCAAGAGGGGAGGAAGAGTGAAAAACTGTTTTTT. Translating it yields CASSQEGRKSEKLFF.

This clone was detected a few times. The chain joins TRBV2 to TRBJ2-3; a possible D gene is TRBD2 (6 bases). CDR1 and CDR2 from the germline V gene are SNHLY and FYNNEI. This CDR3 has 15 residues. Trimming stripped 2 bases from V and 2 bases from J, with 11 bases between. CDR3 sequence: CASSELASNTDTQYF. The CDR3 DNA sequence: TGTGCCAGCAGTGAACTAGCGAGCAACACAGATACGCAGTATTTT. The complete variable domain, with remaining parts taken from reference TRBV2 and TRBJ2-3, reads EPEVTQTPSHQVTQMGQEVILRCVPISNHLYFYWYRQILGQKVEFLVSFYNNEISEKSEIFDDQFSVERPDGSNFTLKIRSTKLEDSAMYFCASSELASNTDTQYFGPGTRLTVL.

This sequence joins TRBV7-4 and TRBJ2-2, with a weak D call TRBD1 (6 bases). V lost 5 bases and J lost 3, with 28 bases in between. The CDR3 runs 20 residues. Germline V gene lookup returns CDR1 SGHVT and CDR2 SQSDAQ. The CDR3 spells CASSPPGTMTASRDTGELFF. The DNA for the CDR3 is TGTGCCAGCAGCCCCCCAGGGACAATGACGGCATCCAGGGACACCGGGGAGCTGTTTTTT.

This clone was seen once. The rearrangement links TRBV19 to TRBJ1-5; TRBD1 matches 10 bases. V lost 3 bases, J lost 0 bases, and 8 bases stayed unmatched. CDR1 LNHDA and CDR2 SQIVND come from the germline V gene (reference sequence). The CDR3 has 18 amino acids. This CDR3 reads CASSISTGGADSNQPQHF. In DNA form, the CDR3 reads TGTGCCAGTAGTATTTCGACAGGGGGCGCGGATAGCAATCAGCCCCAGCATTTT.

CDR3 residues: CTSSQDLTGSTDTQYF. Written as DNA, the CDR3 is TGCACCAGCAGCCAAGATCTAACAGGGAGCACAGATACGCAGTATTTT. The rearrangement uses TRBV1 and TRBJ2-3; the listed D gene, TRBD1, was not tested against the DNA. TRBV1 is deemed a pseudogene. This CDR3 spans 16 amino acids.

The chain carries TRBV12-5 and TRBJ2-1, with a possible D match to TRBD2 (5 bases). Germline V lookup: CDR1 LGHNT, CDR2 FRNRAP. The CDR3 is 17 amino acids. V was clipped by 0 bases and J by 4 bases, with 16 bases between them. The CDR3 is CASGLVGVPHQYNEQFF. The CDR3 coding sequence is TGTGCTAGTGGTTTGGTCGGGGTCCCTCACCAATACAATGAGCAGTTCTTC.

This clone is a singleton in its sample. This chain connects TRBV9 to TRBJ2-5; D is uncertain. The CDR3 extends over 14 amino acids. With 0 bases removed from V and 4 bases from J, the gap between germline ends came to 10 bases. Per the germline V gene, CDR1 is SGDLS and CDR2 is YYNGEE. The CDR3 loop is CASSVAAPGETQYF. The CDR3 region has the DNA TGTGCCAGCAGCGTAGCTGCCCCAGGAGAGACCCAGTACTTC.